The next 25 T cell receptor beta chains were all read from a single sample in a study of breast tumors, draining lymph nodes, adjacent tissues. Samples came from axillary lymph nodes draining the breast cancer. TCRdb re-analysed the multiplex PCR reads in MiXCR, keeping a single row per CDR3 protein. The repertoire includes 150,000 to 200,000 distinct CDR3 sequences, approximately 30% of them detected once, and about 3.7% sits in the top ten. Sequencing was carried out using axillary lymph node tissue. Every receptor here comes from a female donor with breast cancer. Some clones in this sample may be carry-over from other donors' samples.

CDR3 protein: CASSGGYTGELFF. The CDR3 DNA follows: TGTGCCAGCAGTGGCGGGTACACCGGGGAGCTGTTTTTT. The rearrangement links TRBV25-1 to TRBJ2-2; TRBD2 might be the D (5 bases). Germline-derived CDR1 and CDR2 are MGHDK and SYGVNS. V dropped 4 bases and J dropped 3 bases, with 6 bases sitting between them. The length of the CDR3 is 13 residues.

This clonotype has a count of ten or more. The chain combines TRBV11-2 with TRBJ2-5, with D possibly matching TRBD1 (5 bases). Trimming took off 1 base at V and 2 bases at J, with 14 bases between the two ends. The CDR3 runs 16 residues. The germline V gene has CDR1 SGHAT and CDR2 FQNNGV. CDR3 sequence reads: CASSLARRAAQETQYF. CDR3 bases: TGTGCCAGCAGCTTAGCCCGCAGGGCGGCGCAAGAGACCCAGTACTTC.

This clonotype was seen ten or more times. The rearrangement uses TRBV27 and TRBJ2-6, with D hard to call. Germline V gene lookup returns CDR1 MNHEY and CDR2 SMNVEV (reference sequence). The length of the CDR3 is 13 residues. V was clipped by 3 bases and J by 4 bases, with 4 bases between them. CDR3 coding DNA: TGTGCCAGCAGTTTTAGGGGGGCCAACGTCCTGACTTTC. It is translated as CASSFRGANVLTF.

In this sample, this clonotype turned up many times. V is TRBV11-3 and J is TRBJ2-3, with 10 bases lining up with TRBD1. J gave up 5 bases and V 2 bases, and 7 bases lay outside the gene matches. CDR1 SGHNT and CDR2 YENEEA come from the germline V gene. The CDR3 is 16 amino acids. CDR3 DNA sequence: TGTGCCAGCAGCTTAAGTTTCGGGACAGGGGAAGATACGCAGTATTTT. Protein: CASSLSFGTGEDTQYF.

Many counts were recorded for this clonotype. The rearrangement joins TRBV6-5 to TRBJ1-4, with 10 bases that match TRBD1. The V gene end was trimmed by 7 bases and the J gene end by 7 bases; junction bases not matched to a gene: 15. CDR1 is MNHEY, CDR2 SVGAGI, per germline. The CDR3 has 17 residues. As DNA, the CDR3 is TGTGCCAGCACCCGATACCCACCGGGACAGGGGAGTGAAAAACTGTTTTTT. Protein product: CASTRYPPGQGSEKLFF.

This clonotype has at least ten counts. This rearrangement joins TRBV24-1 to TRBJ2-5; TRBD2 matches at 12 bases. V was clipped by 5 bases and J by 3 bases; unmatched bases: 3. The V gene's germline CDR1 is KGHDR and CDR2 SFDVKD. The CDR3 loop spans 15 amino acids. The CDR3 sequence: CATSGLAGAKETQYF. The CDR3 DNA sequence: TGTGCCACCAGTGGACTAGCGGGGGCAAAAGAGACCCAGTACTTC.

The chain joins TRBV4-1 to TRBJ1-2; the match to TRBD1 covers 7 bases. Per the germline V gene, CDR1 is MGHRA and CDR2 is YSYEKL. The CDR3 runs to 15 residues. With V trimmed by 1 base and J by 7 bases, 9 bases remained unmatched. CDR3 nucleotides: TGCGCCAGCAGCCAAGGTCCAGGGGGAATAGGTGGCTACACCTTC. Translated, it gives CASSQGPGGIGGYTF.

In the case of this clonotype: One junction end does not reproduce the germline sequence, and a read error may be involved. This chain connects TRBV10-2 to TRBJ2-3, with 9 positions matching TRBD1. Germline V CDR1 and CDR2: WSHSY, SAAADI. This CDR3 spans 15 amino acids. CDR3 protein: CASSGPGQGTDTRYF. CDR3 sequence (DNA): TGCGCCAGCAGTGGACCGGGACAGGGTACAGATACGCGGTATTTT.

Only a few counts were recorded for this clonotype. A much larger clone lies a single base off, so this may be a read error. The V and J genes are TRBV11-2 and TRBJ2-2, with TRBD2 as a possible D gene (5 bases). Germline values: CDR1 SGHAT, CDR2 FQNNGV. The CDR3 has 15 residues. The CDR3 sequence: CASSLVPLNTGELSF. Here the CDR3 DNA reads TGTGCCAGCAGCTTAGTACCACTGAACACCGGGGAGCTGTCTTTT.

The chain uses TRBV7-9 and TRBJ1-1; no clear D gene. The germline gives CDR1 SEHNR, CDR2 FQNEAQ (reference sequence). The CDR3 length is 14 residues. V lost 5 bases and J 4 bases, leaving 14 bases between the germline ends. CDR3 coding DNA: TGTGCCAGCAGCCCCCCCGGGGTCGGCACTGAAGCTTTCTTT. It translates to CASSPPGVGTEAFF.

This clonotype came up many times. V gene TRBV19 combines with J gene TRBJ1-5; 8 bases align to TRBD1. The CDR3 is 19 residues long. Trimming at V came to 5 bases and at J to 0 bases, leaving 15 bases not matched to a gene. CDR1 and CDR2 (germline): LNHDA, SQIVND (reference sequence). In DNA, the CDR3 is TGTGCCAGTAGTGTGGACAGGGCGGTTTTCTCGGATAGCAATCAGCCCCAGCATTTT. This codes for CASSVDRAVFSDSNQPQHF.

Ten or more counts support this clonotype. Compared with germline, one end of the junction differs, possibly owing to a read error. This chain uses TRBV7-7 with TRBJ1-2, with a tentative D call TRBD1 (6 bases). Germline V gene sequence: CDR1 SSHAT, CDR2 FNYEAQ (reference sequence). The CDR3 has 17 amino acids. The CDR3 DNA is TGTGCTAGCAGCTTACGACCCGGCGGGGGGCCTAACTATGGCTACACCTTC. Translation: CASSLRPGGGPNYGYTF.

This clonotype was recorded many times. The chain carries TRBV5-5 and TRBJ1-5, with D tentatively TRBD1 (5 bases). The CDR3 contains 15 residues. Germline V lookup: CDR1 SGHKS, CDR2 YYEKEE (reference sequence). V lost 0 bases and J 7 bases, leaving 14 bases between the germline ends. CDR3 in DNA: TGTGCCAGCAGCTTGGGGGGACCTCAGAAGCAGCCCCAGCATTTT. This gives the protein CASSLGGPQKQPQHF.

This clonotype was counted once. This could be a read error, since a much larger clone is one nucleotide away. The rearrangement links TRBV12-3 or TRBV12-4 to TRBJ1-3, with 10 positions matching TRBD1. The V and J ends lost 6 bases and 5 bases, in that order; junction bases with no gene match: 13. This CDR3 spans 17 amino acids. DNA of the CDR3: TGTGCCAGCAGCCACAGACAGGGGGCGCTTTATAGAAACACCATATATTTT. Translation: CASSHRQGALYRNTIYF.

This clonotype has more than one count but fewer than ten. The gene calls are TRBV24-1 and TRBJ2-6; no clear D. Germline V lookup: CDR1 KGHDR, CDR2 SFDVKD. This CDR3 comprises 14 residues. Trimming shortened V by 5 bases and J by 4 bases, and 8 bases separated the two germline ends. In DNA, the CDR3 is TGTGCCACCAGTGGCAAAACAGGGGCCAACGTCCTGACTTTC. Protein product: CATSGKTGANVLTF.

As concerns this clonotype: The junction departs from the called germline gene at one end, perhaps through a read error. The CDR3 nucleotides are TGCGCCAGCAGTGGGTCGATGGGTGAGGGGGCTGAAGCCTTCTTT. Amino acid sequence: CASSGSMGEGAEAFF. This sequence joins TRBV10-2 and TRBJ2-2; 7 nucleotides line up with TRBD1. This CDR3 is built from 15 residues. The germline V gene encodes CDR1 WSHSY and CDR2 SAAADI.

This clonotype was recorded at least ten times. This rearrangement joins TRBV6-6 to TRBJ2-7, with 7 bases fitting TRBD1. V lost 6 bases, J lost 0 bases, and 8 bases stayed unmatched. This CDR3 comprises 15 residues. CDR1 and CDR2 (germline): MNHNY, SVGAGI (reference sequence). CDR3 region: CASSPMGQSSYEQYF. The CDR3, as DNA: TGTGCCAGCAGCCCCATGGGACAGAGCTCCTACGAGCAGTACTTC.

This clonotype was detected ten times or more. The chain combines TRBV27 with TRBJ2-3; D call uncertain. Germline loops: CDR1 MNHEY, CDR2 SMNVEV (reference sequence). This CDR3 is built from 13 residues. The V end was cut by 5 bases, the J end by 6 bases, with 12 bases between. CDR3 DNA: TGTGCCAGCAGTACGCTAGATGACGATACGCAGTATTTT. Encoded protein: CASSTLDDDTQYF.

The chain joins TRBV10-2 to TRBJ1-2; TRBD1 is a possible D gene (6 bases). Germline V gives CDR1 WSHSY, CDR2 SAAADI. The CDR3 has 12 residues. V gave up 3 bases and J gave up 8 bases, with 10 bases separating them. The CDR3 spells CASSDPGEGYTF. DNA of the CDR3: TGCGCCAGCAGTGACCCAGGGGAGGGCTACACCTTC.

The chain recombines TRBV4-1 with TRBJ1-4; D may be TRBD1 (6 bases). With 7 bases removed from V and 7 bases from J, the gap between germline ends came to 22 bases. Germline CDR1 is MGHRA and CDR2 is YSYEKL. This CDR3 has 16 residues. CDR3 in amino acids: CASISWAGAKREKLFF. CDR3 DNA sequence: TGCGCCAGCATATCATGGGCAGGGGCTAAGCGTGAAAAACTGTTTTTT.

This clonotype was counted ten times or more. The gene calls are TRBV9 and TRBJ2-1, with D hard to call. CDR1 and CDR2 from the germline V gene are SGDLS and YYNGEE. Trimming removed 4 bases from V and 7 bases from J, with 21 bases in between. This CDR3 is 16 amino acids long. This CDR3 is CASSQSSPVQANEQFF. DNA for the CDR3: TGTGCCAGCAGCCAGTCCTCTCCGGTCCAAGCGAATGAGCAGTTCTTC.

This clonotype was seen at least ten times. This may stem from a read error, because a much larger clone lies one nucleotide away. The CDR3 region is CASSSLQRPQRQYF. For the CDR3, the DNA is TGTGCCAGCAGCTCCCTTCAAAGACCGCAACGACAGTACTTC. V and J are TRBV11-2 and TRBJ2-5; D is unclear. CDR3 size: 14 residues. In germline, CDR1 is SGHAT, CDR2 FQNNGV. V shed 4 bases and J shed 11 bases, with 20 bases lying between them.

The chain recombines TRBV20-1 with TRBJ2-5; D is ambiguous. The germline CDR1 and CDR2 sequences are DFQATT and SNEGSKA (reference sequence). CDR3 length: 10 amino acids. V was pared by 5 bases and J by 7 bases, with 8 bases between. The CDR3 DNA is TGCAGTGCTTCTCCCGGGACCCAGTACTTC. Its translation: CSASPGTQYF.

This clonotype was recorded at least ten times. The chain carries TRBV3-1 and TRBJ1-5, with a possible D match to TRBD1 (5 bases). Trimming took off 3 bases at V and 7 bases at J, with 10 bases between the two ends. From germline, CDR1 is LGHDT and CDR2 YNNKEL (reference sequence). The CDR3 has 13 amino acids. CDR3 DNA: TGTGCCAGCAGCCAGGGGGTGGGACAGCCCCAGCATTTT. This translates into CASSQGVGQPQHF.

The chain uses TRBV20-1 and TRBJ2-7; a possible D gene is TRBD2 (6 bases). Looked up from germline, CDR1 is DFQATT and CDR2 is SNEGSKA (reference sequence). This CDR3 region has 12 residues. The V and J ends lost 6 bases and 4 bases respectively, with 13 bases between them. The CDR3 bases are TGCAGTGCCCGTCCCGGGACTTACGAGCAGTACTTC. Residues: CSARPGTYEQYF.